This T cell receptor (beta chain) was retrieved from a study of breast tumors, draining lymph nodes, adjacent tissues. Breast cancer patients provided tissue from their axillary draining lymph nodes. Study-wide results and caveats: Tumor repertoires ranked between lymph nodes and nontumor tissue in diversity, with V and J gene preferences. The data were judged consistent with most tumor T cells coming from lymph node and expanding in tumor. The lymph node origin of tumor T cells was framed as consistent with a hypothesis, not demonstrated. Tumor and nontumor repertoires were significantly more similar in luminal-like than in basal-like breast cancer.

TCRdb independently ran MiXCR on the multiplex PCR reads; one entry per CDR3 protein. This table has around 290,000 distinct CDR3 sequences, 30% to 35% appearing once. This clonotype was found many times. As yet, its antigen is unknown. Germline V gives CDR1 PRHDT, CDR2 FYEKMQ (reference sequence). V trimming: 0 bases; J trimming: 2 bases; junction bases outside the gene matches: 5. CDR3 length: 16 amino acids. J is TRBJ1-2 and V is TRBV13, with TRBD1 identical over 8 bases. Sequencing was done on a sample of axillary lymph node tissue. The receptor was derived from a female donor with breast cancer. Some clones in this sample may be carry-over from other donors' samples. The CDR3 protein is CASSLGSSGGNYGYTF. As DNA, the CDR3 is TGTGCCAGCAGCTTAGGCTCTTCAGGGGGCAACTATGGCTACACCTTC.